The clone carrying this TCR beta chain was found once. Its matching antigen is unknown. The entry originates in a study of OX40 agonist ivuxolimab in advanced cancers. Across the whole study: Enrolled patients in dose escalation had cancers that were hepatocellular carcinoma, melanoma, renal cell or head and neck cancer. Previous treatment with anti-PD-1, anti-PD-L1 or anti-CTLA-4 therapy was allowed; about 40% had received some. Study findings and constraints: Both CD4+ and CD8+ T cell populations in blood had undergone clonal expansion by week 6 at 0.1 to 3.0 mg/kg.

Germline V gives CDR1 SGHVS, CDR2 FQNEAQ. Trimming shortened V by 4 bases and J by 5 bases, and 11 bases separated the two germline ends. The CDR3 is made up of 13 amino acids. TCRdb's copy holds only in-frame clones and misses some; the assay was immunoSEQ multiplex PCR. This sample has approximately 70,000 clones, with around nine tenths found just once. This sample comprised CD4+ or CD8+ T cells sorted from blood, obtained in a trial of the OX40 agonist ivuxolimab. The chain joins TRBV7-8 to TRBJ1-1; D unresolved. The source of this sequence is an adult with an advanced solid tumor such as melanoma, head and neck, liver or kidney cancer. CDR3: CASSSGPGTEAFF. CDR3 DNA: TGTGCCAGCAGCTCGGGTCCTGGGACTGAAGCTTTCTTT.